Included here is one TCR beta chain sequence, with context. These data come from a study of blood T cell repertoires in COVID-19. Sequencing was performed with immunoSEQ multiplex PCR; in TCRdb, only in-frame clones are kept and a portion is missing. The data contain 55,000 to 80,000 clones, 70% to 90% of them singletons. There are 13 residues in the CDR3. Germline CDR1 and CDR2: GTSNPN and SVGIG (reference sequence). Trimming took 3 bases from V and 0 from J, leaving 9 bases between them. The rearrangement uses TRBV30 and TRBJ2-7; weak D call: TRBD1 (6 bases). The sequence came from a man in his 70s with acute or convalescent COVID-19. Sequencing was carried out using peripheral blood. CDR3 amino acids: CAWRTGISYEQYF. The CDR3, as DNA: TGTGCCTGGAGAACAGGGATCTCCTACGAGCAGTACTTC.